This T cell receptor (beta chain) came from a study of blood T cell repertoires in COVID-19. The overall study: The samples span acute and convalescent COVID-19 from the United States, Italy and Spain.

This CDR3 has 13 amino acids. The germline V and J ends were trimmed by 2 bases and 3 bases, with 8 bases remaining between them. Germline loops: CDR1 SGHDT, CDR2 YYEEEE. The assay was immunoSEQ multiplex PCR, and TCRdb's table has in-frame clones only and misses some. The sample consists of 95,000 to 150,000 clones, 82% of them appearing once. The TCR originated in a woman in her seventies with acute or convalescent COVID-19. The rearrangement joins TRBV5-6 to TRBJ1-1; D remains ambiguous. Sample: peripheral blood. The CDR3: CASSFFGDTEAFF. The CDR3 DNA follows: TGTGCCAGCAGCTTCTTCGGGGACACTGAAGCTTTCTTT. Full variable domain (rest looked up from reference TRBV5-6 and TRBJ1-1): DAGVTQSPTHLIKTRGQQVTLRCSPKSGHDTVSWYQQALGQGPQFIFQYYEEEERQRGNFPDRFSGHQFPNYSSELNVNALLLGDSALYLCASSFFGDTEAFFGQGTRLTVV.